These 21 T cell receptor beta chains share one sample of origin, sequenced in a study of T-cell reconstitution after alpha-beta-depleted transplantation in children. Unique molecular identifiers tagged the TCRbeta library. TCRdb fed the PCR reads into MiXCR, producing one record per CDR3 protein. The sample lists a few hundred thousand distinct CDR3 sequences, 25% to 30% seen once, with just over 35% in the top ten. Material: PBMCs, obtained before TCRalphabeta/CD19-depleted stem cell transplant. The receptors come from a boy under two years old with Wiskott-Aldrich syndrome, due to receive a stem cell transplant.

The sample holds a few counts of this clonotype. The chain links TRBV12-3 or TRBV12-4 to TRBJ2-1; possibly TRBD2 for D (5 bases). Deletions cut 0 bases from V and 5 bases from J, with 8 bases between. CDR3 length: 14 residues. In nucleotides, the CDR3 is TGTGCCAGCAGTTTAGCCCTGGGAGACAATGAGCAGTTCTTC. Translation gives CASSLALGDNEQFF.

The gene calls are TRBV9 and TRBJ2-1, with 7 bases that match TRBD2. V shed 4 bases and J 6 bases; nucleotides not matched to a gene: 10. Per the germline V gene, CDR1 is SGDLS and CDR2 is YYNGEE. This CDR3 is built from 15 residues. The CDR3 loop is CASSSREARANEQFF. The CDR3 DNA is TGTGCCAGCAGCTCCCGGGAGGCCCGGGCCAATGAGCAGTTCTTC.

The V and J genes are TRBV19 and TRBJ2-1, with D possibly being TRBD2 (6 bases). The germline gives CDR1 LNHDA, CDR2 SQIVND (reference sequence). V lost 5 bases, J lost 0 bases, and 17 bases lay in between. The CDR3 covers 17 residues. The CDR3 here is CASSGASAKSSYNEQFF. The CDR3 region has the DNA TGTGCCAGTAGTGGAGCTAGCGCCAAAAGCTCCTACAATGAGCAGTTCTTC.

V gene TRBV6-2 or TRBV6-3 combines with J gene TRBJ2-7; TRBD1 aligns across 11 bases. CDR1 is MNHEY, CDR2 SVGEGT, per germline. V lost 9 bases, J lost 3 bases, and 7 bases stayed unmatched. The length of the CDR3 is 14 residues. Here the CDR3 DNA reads TGTGCCAGTTATCCCGGGACAGGGGGCTACGAGCAGTACTTC. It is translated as CASYPGTGGYEQYF.

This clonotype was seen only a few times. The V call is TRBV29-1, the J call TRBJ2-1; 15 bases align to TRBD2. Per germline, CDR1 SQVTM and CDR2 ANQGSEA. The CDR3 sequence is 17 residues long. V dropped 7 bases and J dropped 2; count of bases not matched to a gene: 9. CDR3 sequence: CSATPGLAGGTYNEQFF. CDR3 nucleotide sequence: TGCAGCGCTACTCCGGGACTAGCGGGAGGTACCTACAATGAGCAGTTCTTC.

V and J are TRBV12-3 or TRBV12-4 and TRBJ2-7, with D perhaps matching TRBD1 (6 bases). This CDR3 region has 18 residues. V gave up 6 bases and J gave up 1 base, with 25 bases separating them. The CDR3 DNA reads TGTGCCAGCAGGGGTTTATCGCTTGGGCAGGGGTTTTCCTACGAGCAGTACTTC. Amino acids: CASRGLSLGQGFSYEQYF.

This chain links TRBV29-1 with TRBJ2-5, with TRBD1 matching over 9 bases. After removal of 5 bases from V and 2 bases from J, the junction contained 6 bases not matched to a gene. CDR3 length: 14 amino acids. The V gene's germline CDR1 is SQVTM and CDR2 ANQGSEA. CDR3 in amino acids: CSVQIGTGQETQYF. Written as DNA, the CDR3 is TGCAGCGTTCAAATCGGGACAGGGCAAGAGACCCAGTACTTC.

The CDR3 here is CASSTSGTSGTEQFF. CDR3 coding DNA: TGTGCCAGCAGCACTTCCGGGACTAGCGGGACTGAGCAGTTCTTC. V gene TRBV9 combines with J gene TRBJ2-1; 13 nucleotides align to TRBD2. There are 15 residues in the CDR3. The V segment lost 4 bases and the J segment 9 bases; nucleotides outside the gene matches: 7. CDR1 is SGDLS, CDR2 YYNGEE, per germline. Variable domain in full (rest from reference TRBV9 and TRBJ2-1): DSGVTQTPKHLITATGQRVTLRCSPRSGDLSVYWYQQSLDQGLQFLIQYYNGEERAKGNILERFSAQQFPDLHSELNLSSLELGDSALYFCASSTSGTSGTEQFFGPGTRLTVL.

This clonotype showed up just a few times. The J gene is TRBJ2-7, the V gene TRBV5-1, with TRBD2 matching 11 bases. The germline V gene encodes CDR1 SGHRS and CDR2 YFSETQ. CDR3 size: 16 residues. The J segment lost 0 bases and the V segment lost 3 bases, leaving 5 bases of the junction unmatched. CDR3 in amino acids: CASSSGLAEPSYEQYF. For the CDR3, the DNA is TGCGCCAGCAGCTCGGGACTAGCGGAGCCCTCCTACGAGCAGTACTTC. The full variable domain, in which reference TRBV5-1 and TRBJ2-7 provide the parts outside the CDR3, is KAGVTQTPRYLIKTRGQQVTLSCSPISGHRSVSWYQQTPGQGLQFLFEYFSETQRNKGNFPGRFSGRQFSNSRSEMNVSTLELGDSALYLCASSSGLAEPSYEQYFGPGTRLTVT.

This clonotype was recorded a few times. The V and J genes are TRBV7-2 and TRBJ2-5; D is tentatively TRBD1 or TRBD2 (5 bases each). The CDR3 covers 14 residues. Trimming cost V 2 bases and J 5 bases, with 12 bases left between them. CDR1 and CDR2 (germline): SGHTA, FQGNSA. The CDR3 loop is CASSLRRWGETQYF. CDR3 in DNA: TGTGCCAGCAGCTTAAGACGATGGGGGGAGACCCAGTACTTC. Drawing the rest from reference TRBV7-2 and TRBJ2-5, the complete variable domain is GAGVSQSPSNKVTEKGKDVELRCDPISGHTALYWYRQSLGQGLEFLIYFQGNSAPDKSGLPSDRFSAERTGGSVSTLTIQRTQQEDSAVYLCASSLRRWGETQYFGPGTRLLVL.

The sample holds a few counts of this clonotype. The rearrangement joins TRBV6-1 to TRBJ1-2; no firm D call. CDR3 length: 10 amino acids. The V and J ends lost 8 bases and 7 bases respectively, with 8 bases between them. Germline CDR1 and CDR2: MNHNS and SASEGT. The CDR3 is CASLLGGYTF. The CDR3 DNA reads TGTGCCAGCCTTCTGGGTGGCTACACCTTC.

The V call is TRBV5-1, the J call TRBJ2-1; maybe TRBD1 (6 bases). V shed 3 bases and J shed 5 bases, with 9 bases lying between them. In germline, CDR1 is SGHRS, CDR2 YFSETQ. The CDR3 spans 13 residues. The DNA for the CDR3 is TGCGCCAGCAGCTCGGACAGACACAATGAGCAGTTCTTC. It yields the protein CASSSDRHNEQFF.

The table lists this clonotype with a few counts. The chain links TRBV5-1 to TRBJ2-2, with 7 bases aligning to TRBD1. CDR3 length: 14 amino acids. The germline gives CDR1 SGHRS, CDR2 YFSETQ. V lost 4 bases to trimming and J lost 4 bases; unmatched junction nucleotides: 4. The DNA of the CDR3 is TGCGCCAGCAGCACCGACAGGGCCACCGGGGAGCTGTTTTTT. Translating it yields CASSTDRATGELFF.

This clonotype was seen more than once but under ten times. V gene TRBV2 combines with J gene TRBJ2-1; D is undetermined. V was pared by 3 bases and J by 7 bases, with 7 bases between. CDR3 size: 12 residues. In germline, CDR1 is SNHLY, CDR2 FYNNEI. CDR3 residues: CASSDKWNEQFF. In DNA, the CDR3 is TGTGCCAGCAGTGATAAGTGGAATGAGCAGTTCTTC.

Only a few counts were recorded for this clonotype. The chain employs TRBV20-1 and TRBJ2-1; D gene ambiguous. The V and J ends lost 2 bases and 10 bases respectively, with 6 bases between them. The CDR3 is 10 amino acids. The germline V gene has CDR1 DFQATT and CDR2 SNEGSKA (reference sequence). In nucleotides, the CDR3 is TGCAGTGCTAGACAAGCGGAGCAGTTCTTC. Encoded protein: CSARQAEQFF.

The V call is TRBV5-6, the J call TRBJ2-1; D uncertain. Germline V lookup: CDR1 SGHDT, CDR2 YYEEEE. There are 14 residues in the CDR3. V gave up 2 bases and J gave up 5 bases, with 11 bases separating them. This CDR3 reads CASSLRISNNEQFF. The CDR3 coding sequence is TGTGCCAGCAGCTTACGAATCAGCAACAATGAGCAGTTCTTC.

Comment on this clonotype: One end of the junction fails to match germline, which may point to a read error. The DNA of the CDR3 is TGCAGCGTTGGGCCCGGACTAGGGGCGTCGGATGAGCAGTTCTTT. Its translation is CSVGPGLGASDEQFF. The gene calls are TRBV29-1 and TRBJ2-1; 7 nucleotides agree with TRBD2. The germline gives CDR1 SQVTM, CDR2 ANQGSEA. The CDR3 length is 15 residues.

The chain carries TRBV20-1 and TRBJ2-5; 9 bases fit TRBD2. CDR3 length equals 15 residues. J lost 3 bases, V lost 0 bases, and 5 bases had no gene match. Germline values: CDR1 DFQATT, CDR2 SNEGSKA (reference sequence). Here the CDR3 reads CSARDHPSGKETQYF. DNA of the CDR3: TGCAGTGCTAGAGATCACCCTAGCGGGAAAGAGACCCAGTACTTC.

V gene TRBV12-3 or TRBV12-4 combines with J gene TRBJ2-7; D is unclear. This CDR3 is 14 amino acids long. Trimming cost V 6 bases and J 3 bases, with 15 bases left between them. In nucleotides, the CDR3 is TGTGCCAGCAGCTCAGACTTAACCTACTACGAGCAGTACTTC. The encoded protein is CASSSDLTYYEQYF.

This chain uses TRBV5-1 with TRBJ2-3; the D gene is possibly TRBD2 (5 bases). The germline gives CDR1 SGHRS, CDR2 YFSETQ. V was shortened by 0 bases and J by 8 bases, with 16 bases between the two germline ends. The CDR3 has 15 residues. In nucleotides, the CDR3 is TGCGCCAGCAGCTTGGAACGGGGTACTTCCGGTACGCAGTATTTT. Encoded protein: CASSLERGTSGTQYF.

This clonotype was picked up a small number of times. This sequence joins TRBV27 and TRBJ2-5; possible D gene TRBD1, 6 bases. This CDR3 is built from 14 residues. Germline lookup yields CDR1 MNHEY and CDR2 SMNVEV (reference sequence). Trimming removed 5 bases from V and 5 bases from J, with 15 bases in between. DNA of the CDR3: TGTGCCAGCAGTACGCACAGGGCAAGGGAGACCCAGTACTTC. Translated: CASSTHRARETQYF.